This T cell receptor beta chain was identified during a study of shared clonotypes between healthy human individuals. Turning to the study itself: The study drew on a couple of women and a few men aged 18 to 49 as donors.

The V gene end was trimmed by 6 bases and the J gene end by 4 bases; junction bases not matched to a gene: 5. This CDR3 is built from 13 residues. CDR1 and CDR2 from the germline V gene are SNHLY and FYNNEI. Per the original methods: For the immunoSEQ data, sequences were junction-only without quality scores, so filtering differed. Libraries were prepared by immunoSEQ multiplex PCR; TCRdb keeps only in-frame clonotypes and omits some of them. V and J calls plus clone size are reproduced from that table; the DNA served to infer D and trimming. The data contain millions of clones, approximately 92% of them singletons. A CD45RA+ naive subset and a CD45RA-negative memory subset were split from CD4+ cells. Worth noting for this clone: Its antigen is still unknown.

Notes on the study in general: Naive subsets tended to show greater estimated richness than memory subsets.

Sequencing input: naive CD4+ T cells sorted from blood. Subset specified: CD45RA+ positively selected. The sequence came from a man between 18 and 29 years old in good health. The V and J genes are TRBV2 and TRBJ1-2, with 7 bases that match TRBD1. In DNA form, the CDR3 reads TGTGCCAGCAGATCGGGACAGACCTATGGCTACACCTTC. Residues: CASRSGQTYGYTF.